The 28 T cell receptor beta chains below all came from one sample that was sequenced in a study of regulatory T cells in long-lasting Graves disease. Arm-PCR of CDR3 regions and iRepertoire HTBI primers were the basis on which TCR beta libraries were built. TCRdb ran MiXCR on the multiplex PCR reads and lists one entry per CDR3 protein. The sample lists 380,000 or so distinct CDR3 sequences; 15% to 20% were seen once. The time point: newly diagnosed GD, antithyroid drugs for less than 3 months. The TCR library was prepared using RNA isolated from PBMCs. These data were also filed under a second study, of T cells in Graves' hyperthyroidism and ophthalmopathy.

Sequenced material: peripheral blood mononuclear cells (PBMCs), taken at new diagnosis, from a patient treated with antithyroid drugs. The source of these receptors is a woman aged 18-29 years with Graves disease.

This clonotype appeared many times. The rearrangement uses TRBV7-2 and TRBJ2-2; tentatively, D is TRBD1 (5 bases). This CDR3 is built from 16 residues. Germline CDR1 is SGHTA and CDR2 is FQGNSA. V was clipped by 1 base and J by 4 bases, with 13 bases between them. CDR3 DNA: TGTGCCAGCAGCTTAGAAGGGGCCCGGTTCACCGGGGAGCTGTTTTTT. Translating it yields CASSLEGARFTGELFF.

This clonotype was seen repeatedly, ten times or more. The genes are TRBV11-2 and TRBJ2-5, with D possibly being TRBD1 (6 bases). This CDR3 is built from 16 residues. V was trimmed by 6 bases and J by 7 bases, leaving 24 bases between them. Germline V CDR1 and CDR2: SGHAT, FQNNGV. The CDR3 nucleotides read TGTGCCAGCAGGGAATACCGGGACAAAAAAAAGGGGACCCAGTACTTC. Translated: CASREYRDKKKGTQYF.

This clonotype was seen at least ten times. This chain's CDR3 is CASLRDTGELFF. For the CDR3, the DNA is TGTGCATCGCTTAGAGACACCGGGGAGCTGTTTTTT. This chain connects TRBV12-5 to TRBJ2-2; D gene uncertain. The CDR3 contains 12 residues. CDR1 and CDR2 from the germline V gene are LGHNT and FRNRAP.

This clonotype was seen at least ten times. This chain joins TRBV6-2 or TRBV6-3 and TRBJ2-3, with 10 bases lining up with TRBD2. The V gene end was trimmed by 2 bases and the J gene end by 8 bases; junction bases not matched to a gene: 25. Germline V lookup: CDR1 MNHEY, CDR2 SVGEGT. This CDR3 is 21 amino acids long. As DNA, the CDR3 is TGTGCCAGCAGTTACCCTACTAACCGACGAGCGGGAGGGCGCCCCCTCTTTACGCAGTATTTT. Amino acids: CASSYPTNRRAGGRPLFTQYF.

This chain links TRBV5-1 with TRBJ1-6; tentatively, D is TRBD1 (5 bases). The CDR3 length is 14 residues. Germline V gives CDR1 SGHRS, CDR2 YFSETQ. Trimming pared 5 bases from V and 10 bases from J, leaving 16 bases between. This chain's CDR3 is CASSAGDSGSPLHF. Here the CDR3 DNA reads TGCGCCAGCAGTGCCGGCGACAGTGGATCACCCCTCCACTTT.

In this sample, this clonotype turned up many times. This rearrangement joins TRBV6-1 to TRBJ2-7; 14 nucleotides line up with TRBD2. The ends lost 5 bases at V and 0 bases at J; junction bases unmatched: 12. This CDR3 is built from 19 residues. Germline values: CDR1 MNHNS, CDR2 SASEGT. The CDR3 here is CASSHPRTSGRQNSYEQYF. The CDR3 DNA is TGTGCCAGCAGTCACCCCCGGACTAGCGGGAGGCAGAACTCCTACGAGCAGTACTTC.

This clonotype has at least ten counts. V usage is TRBV6-1 and J usage is TRBJ2-3, with D hard to call. Germline V gene data show CDR1 as MNHNS and CDR2 as SASEGT. This CDR3 comprises 16 residues. Trimming pared 5 bases from V and 2 bases from J, leaving 17 bases between. CDR3 protein: CASSPELGPHTDTQYF. The CDR3 DNA is TGTGCCAGCAGTCCCGAGTTGGGCCCCCACACAGATACGCAGTATTTT.

In this sample, this clonotype turned up many times. The V call is TRBV12-3 or TRBV12-4, the J call TRBJ2-7; 10 bases match TRBD2. The CDR3 runs to 14 residues. V lost 7 bases to trimming and J lost 4 bases; unmatched junction nucleotides: 7. CDR3 in amino acids: CASKPGLASYEQYF. CDR3 DNA sequence: TGTGCCAGCAAACCGGGACTAGCGAGTTACGAGCAGTACTTC.

This clonotype showed up many times. The gene calls are TRBV28 and TRBJ2-5; 10 bases map to TRBD2. Germline V gene data show CDR1 as MDHEN and CDR2 as SYDVKM. V was clipped by 5 bases and J by 5 bases; unmatched bases: 23. The CDR3 runs to 20 residues. The CDR3 reads CASSPLKGISSGSAEETQYF. For the CDR3, the DNA is TGTGCCAGCAGTCCTCTCAAAGGGATTTCTAGCGGGAGCGCGGAGGAGACCCAGTACTTC.

V usage is TRBV4-2 and J usage is TRBJ2-5; TRBD2 aligns across 12 bases. The CDR3 spans 16 residues. With 2 bases clipped from V and 5 bases from J, the junction kept 6 bases outside the gene matches. The V gene's germline CDR1 is LGHNA and CDR2 YNFKEQ. This CDR3 reads CASSQLAGGRDETQYF. CDR3 coding DNA: TGTGCCAGCAGCCAACTAGCGGGGGGGCGTGATGAGACCCAGTACTTC.

This clonotype has a handful of counts. The chain employs TRBV6-9 and TRBJ2-4; D is uncertain. V lost 3 bases and J lost 1, with 16 bases in between. The CDR3 runs 17 residues. Germline lookup yields CDR1 MNHGY and CDR2 SVAAGI. The CDR3 sequence: CASSYSGRFGAKNIQYF. Written as DNA, the CDR3 is TGTGCCAGCAGTTACTCAGGCAGGTTCGGGGCCAAAAACATTCAGTACTTC.

This clonotype was detected many times. The V gene is TRBV30, the J gene TRBJ2-3, with a tentative D call TRBD1 (6 bases). V lost 4 bases, J lost 2 bases, and 13 bases lay in between. Germline V gene lookup returns CDR1 GTSNPN and CDR2 SVGIG (reference sequence). The CDR3 length is 14 residues. CDR3 in DNA: TGTGCCTGGAAGGCCAGGGGCTCCACAGATACGCAGTATTTT. Its translation is CAWKARGSTDTQYF.

This clonotype was seen at least ten times. The rearrangement links TRBV6-1 to TRBJ2-7, with D tentatively TRBD1 or TRBD2 (5 bases each). Trimming removed 6 bases from V and 2 bases from J, with 17 bases in between. Germline V gene data show CDR1 as MNHNS and CDR2 as SASEGT. The CDR3 is 15 amino acids. The CDR3 DNA reads as TGTGCCAGCAGACCGGGGACGACGCCTCCCTACGAGCAGTACTTC. Protein: CASRPGTTPPYEQYF.

This clonotype was seen a few times. This could be a read error, since a much larger clone is one nucleotide away. This chain uses TRBV7-2 with TRBJ2-7; D is uncertain. CDR1 and CDR2 (germline): SGHTA, FQGNSA. The V end was cut by 4 bases, the J end by 2 bases, with 9 bases between. The CDR3 runs 13 residues. CDR3 DNA: TGTGCCAGCAGCTATTTAGCCCCCTACGAGCAGTACTTC. The encoded protein is CASSYLAPYEQYF.

The chain links TRBV18 to TRBJ1-3, with D tentatively TRBD1 (6 bases). The germline gives CDR1 KGHSH, CDR2 LQKENI. The CDR3 is made up of 19 amino acids. Trimming shortened V by 2 bases and J by 0 bases, and 20 bases separated the two germline ends. The CDR3: CASSPSRDTYLNSGNTIYF. In nucleotides, the CDR3 is TGTGCCAGCTCACCATCCCGGGACACTTACCTAAACTCTGGAAACACCATATATTTT.

With regard to this clonotype: With only one base between it and a far larger clone, this is likely a read error. The chain uses TRBV7-8 and TRBJ2-3; D is perhaps TRBD1 (6 bases). The tail of the sequence fits TRBJ1-5 better, so the J call may be wrong. From germline, CDR1 is SGHVS and CDR2 FQNEAQ. The CDR3 is 13 residues long. As DNA, the CDR3 is TGTGCCAGCAGCTCCCGGACAGCCTATACGCAGCATTTT. This gives the protein CASSSRTAYTQHF.

V is TRBV5-1 and J is TRBJ1-6, with D unclear. V lost 1 base and J lost 8, with 7 bases in between. CDR1 and CDR2 from the germline V gene are SGHRS and YFSETQ. The CDR3 is 13 residues long. CDR3 in amino acids: CASSLSRYSPLHF. In DNA form, the CDR3 reads TGCGCCAGCAGCTTGTCAAGATATTCACCCCTCCACTTT.

CDR3 nucleotides: TGTGCCAGCAGCATAGCGGGGGGGCTAAATGAGCAGTTCTTC. Residues: CASSIAGGLNEQFF. This sequence joins TRBV6-2 or TRBV6-3 and TRBJ2-1; 11 positions match TRBD2. The CDR3 sequence is 14 residues long. The V and J ends lost 6 bases and 7 bases, in that order; junction bases with no gene match: 5. Germline V gene data show CDR1 as MNHEY and CDR2 as SVGEGT.

This clonotype was recorded at least ten times. The CDR3 here is CASSSISGTKNSYEQYF. The DNA of the CDR3 is TGTGCCAGCAGCTCCATTTCCGGGACGAAGAACTCCTACGAGCAGTACTTC. This chain connects TRBV7-9 to TRBJ2-7; D could derive from TRBD1 or TRBD2 (5 bases each). Trimming pared 4 bases from V and 0 bases from J, leaving 19 bases between. The V gene's germline CDR1 is SEHNR and CDR2 FQNEAQ (reference sequence). The CDR3 sequence is 17 residues long.

The rearrangement joins TRBV2 to TRBJ1-1; D is perhaps TRBD1 (5 bases). This CDR3 has 12 residues. V dropped 11 bases and J dropped 7 bases, with 17 bases sitting between them. Germline CDR1 and CDR2: SNHLY and FYNNEI. CDR3 sequence: CAGVGGAGEAFF. In DNA, the CDR3 is TGTGCCGGCGTAGGAGGGGCAGGTGAAGCTTTCTTT.

This clonotype turned up a few times. The chain carries TRBV19 and TRBJ1-2; D may be TRBD1 (6 bases). Germline V gene lookup returns CDR1 LNHDA and CDR2 SQIVND (reference sequence). This CDR3 comprises 17 residues. Trimming took off 4 bases at V and 6 bases at J, with 24 bases between the two ends. CDR3 sequence: CASSRIRGSSSFDGYTF. In DNA, the CDR3 is TGTGCCAGTAGTAGAATCAGGGGATCCTCATCCTTTGATGGCTACACCTTC.

The J gene is TRBJ2-3, the V gene TRBV7-3; no clear D. CDR3 length: 14 amino acids. Deletions cut 7 bases from V and 2 bases from J, with 13 bases between. The V gene's germline CDR1 is SGHTA and CDR2 FQGTGA. The CDR3 bases are TGTGCCAGCAACTTTTCAGGAACCACAGATACGCAGTATTTT. This codes for CASNFSGTTDTQYF.

The chain carries TRBV19 and TRBJ1-2, with 7 bases fitting TRBD1. The CDR3 is made up of 14 amino acids. J was trimmed by 2 bases and V by 6 bases; bases with no gene match: 6. In germline, CDR1 is LNHDA, CDR2 SQIVND (reference sequence). CDR3 bases: TGTGCCAGTAGCTGGTCGGGACAGAACTATGGCTACACCTTC. This encodes CASSWSGQNYGYTF.

In this sample, this clonotype turned up a few times. This chain links TRBV9 with TRBJ2-5, with D possibly called TRBD1 or TRBD2 (5 bases each). V gave up 3 bases and J gave up 5 bases, with 23 bases separating them. This CDR3 spans 17 amino acids. Germline CDR1 and CDR2: SGDLS and YYNGEE. The CDR3 nucleotides read TGTGCCAGCAGCGGACCTGTATGGGACCAAGCAGGGGAGACCCAGTACTTC. Protein: CASSGPVWDQAGETQYF.

With regard to this clonotype: This sequence may be a read error, since a much larger clone differs from it by one base. This sequence joins TRBV7-3 and TRBJ2-3, with 8 positions matching TRBD2. The CDR3 loop spans 15 amino acids. From germline, CDR1 is SGHTA and CDR2 FQGTGA. Written as DNA, the CDR3 is TGTGCCAGCAGCCCCGCGGGGGGCGGCGCAGATACGCGGTATTTT. This sequence encodes CASSPAGGGADTRYF.

This clonotype was counted many times. The CDR3 region is CASLKGALLSNTEAFF. For the CDR3, the DNA is TGTGCCAGTCTAAAGGGGGCCCTTCTCTCGAACACTGAAGCTTTCTTT. The chain couples TRBV6-1 to TRBJ1-1; 7 nucleotides match TRBD1. Germline loops: CDR1 MNHNS, CDR2 SASEGT. The CDR3 is 16 residues long. V dropped 9 bases and J dropped 1; count of bases not matched to a gene: 14.

This clonotype was seen at least ten times. This chain connects TRBV30 to TRBJ1-1; D gene unclear. This CDR3 region has 12 residues. Per germline, CDR1 GTSNPN and CDR2 SVGIG (reference sequence). Trimming took 7 bases from V and 0 from J, leaving 9 bases between them. CDR3: CALDPMNTEAFF. For the CDR3, the DNA is TGTGCCTTAGACCCTATGAACACTGAAGCTTTCTTT. Using reference TRBV30 and TRBJ1-1 for the parts outside the CDR3, the full variable domain is SQTIHQWPATLVQPVGSPLSLECTVEGTSNPNLYWYRQAAGRGLQLLFYSVGIGQISSEVPQNLSASRPQDRQFILSSKKLLLSDSGFYLCALDPMNTEAFFGQGTRLTVV.

This clonotype is a singleton in its sample. Without the conserved terminal phenylalanine or tryptophan, this CDR3 likely stems from a read error. The V call is TRBV3-1, the J call TRBJ1-1; D possibly corresponds to TRBD1 (5 bases). V gave up 2 bases and J gave up 9 bases, with 10 bases separating them. CDR3 size: 12 residues. Per the germline V gene, CDR1 is LGHDT and CDR2 is YNNKEL (reference sequence). The chain's CDR3 is CASSQFGTQAFL. CDR3 bases: TGTGCCAGCAGCCAATTCGGGACTCAAGCTTTCCTT.